Listed below are T cell receptor beta chains from one sample, sequenced in a study of cytomegalovirus exposure and HLA in healthy donors. TCRdb's copy holds only in-frame clones and misses some; the assay was immunoSEQ multiplex PCR. The table records some 120,000 clones, about 80% of them present only once. The specimen sequenced was PBMCs. Receptors originate from a man aged 35 to 55 in good health and CMV-seronegative. The CDR3 runs from the conserved cysteine through the conserved F or W. Each record gives: J gene, clone size, D gene, V gene, CDR3 DNA, CDR3 protein. A D gene is named only where the DNA matches it firmly. Clone size is shown for a subset of rows, as once, few, many or a class of expanded clone.

j_gene: TRBJ2-7
abundance: NA
d_gene: NA
v_gene: TRBV9
CDR3nt: TGTGCCAGCAGCGTAGGAGGGGGTATGGCCGAGCAGTACTTC
CDR3aa: CASSVGGGMAEQYF

j_gene: TRBJ2-7
abundance: NA
d_gene: TRBD2
v_gene: TRBV7-2
CDR3nt: TGTGCCAGCAGGGGGACTAGCGGGAGTTTTTACGAGCAGTACTTC
CDR3aa: CASRGTSGSFYEQYF

j_gene: TRBJ1-1
abundance: NA
d_gene: TRBD1
v_gene: TRBV5-1
CDR3nt: TGCGCCAGCAGCTTGGCGGGACAGGAGAACACTGAAGCTTTCTTT
CDR3aa: CASSLAGQENTEAFF

j_gene: TRBJ2-7
abundance: NA
d_gene: TRBD1
v_gene: TRBV7-9
CDR3nt: TGTGCCAGCAGCTTATTAGGGGGCGGATACGAGCAGTACTTC
CDR3aa: CASSLLGGGYEQYF

j_gene: TRBJ2-7
abundance: few
d_gene: NA
v_gene: TRBV2
CDR3nt: TGTGCCAGCAGTGAAGGAGGTGAAGGCGAGCAGTACTTC
CDR3aa: CASSEGGEGEQYF

j_gene: TRBJ2-1
abundance: NA
d_gene: TRBD2
v_gene: TRBV29-1
CDR3nt: TGCAGCGGGGGACTAGCGGGAGTTAATGAGCAGTTCTTC
CDR3aa: CSGGLAGVNEQFF

j_gene: TRBJ1-5
abundance: NA
d_gene: TRBD1
v_gene: TRBV25-1
CDR3nt: TGTGCCAGCAGTGGACAGGGGGTTGGCAATCAGCCCCAGCATTTT
CDR3aa: CASSGQGVGNQPQHF

j_gene: TRBJ1-4
abundance: few
d_gene: NA
v_gene: TRBV28
CDR3nt: TGTGCCAGCAGATCTGCAACTAATGAAAAACTGTTTTTT
CDR3aa: CASRSATNEKLFF

j_gene: TRBJ1-6
abundance: NA
d_gene: NA
v_gene: TRBV7-2
CDR3nt: TGTGCCAGCAGCCCCTACGGACAGAATTCACCCCTCCACTTT
CDR3aa: CASSPYGQNSPLHF

j_gene: TRBJ2-7
abundance: NA
d_gene: NA
v_gene: TRBV28
CDR3nt: TGTGCCAGCAGTTTAGCGGGGTATGCTTCGATAGAGCAGTACTTC
CDR3aa: CASSLAGYASIEQYF

j_gene: TRBJ1-5
abundance: few
d_gene: NA
v_gene: TRBV19
CDR3nt: TGTGCCAGTAGTATACGGACAGCGGATAGCAATCAGCCCCAGCATTTT
CDR3aa: CASSIRTADSNQPQHF

j_gene: TRBJ2-1
abundance: NA
d_gene: NA
v_gene: TRBV13
CDR3nt: TGTGCCAGCAGCTTTATTGCGACAGACAATGAGCAGTTCTTC
CDR3aa: CASSFIATDNEQFF

j_gene: TRBJ2-7
abundance: once
d_gene: NA
v_gene: TRBV19
CDR3nt: TGTGCCCCCCGAGGAGTCTCCTACGAGCAGTACTTC
CDR3aa: CAPRGVSYEQYF

j_gene: TRBJ2-1
abundance: NA
d_gene: NA
v_gene: TRBV2
CDR3nt: TGTGCCAGAGGGGCCGACAATGAGCAGTTCTTC
CDR3aa: CARGADNEQFF

j_gene: TRBJ2-1
abundance: NA
d_gene: NA
v_gene: TRBV6-1
CDR3nt: TGTGCCAGCAGTGAAAGCCATGAGCAGTTCTTC
CDR3aa: CASSESHEQFF

j_gene: TRBJ1-5
abundance: NA
d_gene: TRBD1
v_gene: TRBV27
CDR3nt: TGTGCCAGCAGTTCCGGGACAGGGGTATTTCAGCCCCAGCATTTT
CDR3aa: CASSSGTGVFQPQHF

j_gene: TRBJ1-2
abundance: NA
d_gene: NA
v_gene: TRBV18
CDR3nt: TGTGCCAGCTCACCGGACAGCCTGAATGGCTACACCTTC
CDR3aa: CASSPDSLNGYTF

j_gene: TRBJ1-3
abundance: NA
d_gene: TRBD1
v_gene: TRBV4-2
CDR3nt: TGTGCCAGCAGCCCTGGGACAGGGAGGGCTGGAAACACCATATATTTT
CDR3aa: CASSPGTGRAGNTIYF

j_gene: TRBJ2-7
abundance: NA
d_gene: NA
v_gene: TRBV6-1
CDR3nt: TGTGCCAGCAATATCAGGGCCATGTCCTACGAGCAGTACTTC
CDR3aa: CASNIRAMSYEQYF

j_gene: TRBJ1-4
abundance: NA
d_gene: TRBD1
v_gene: TRBV18
CDR3nt: TGTGCCAGCTCACCACGACAGGGTGATGAAAAACTGTTTTTT
CDR3aa: CASSPRQGDEKLFF

j_gene: TRBJ1-1
abundance: NA
d_gene: TRBD1
v_gene: TRBV5-1
CDR3nt: TGCGCCAGCGCACAGGGGGCTAGCACTGAAGCTTTCTTT
CDR3aa: CASAQGASTEAFF

j_gene: TRBJ2-1
abundance: once
d_gene: NA
v_gene: TRBV19
CDR3nt: TGTGCCAGTAACCCTGGTAGGCAGGGTGACAATGAGCAGTTCTTC
CDR3aa: CASNPGRQGDNEQFF

j_gene: TRBJ2-3
abundance: NA
d_gene: NA
v_gene: TRBV30
CDR3nt: TGTGCCTGGAGTGTGCGAGGGAGGCCAGATACGCAGTATTTT
CDR3aa: CAWSVRGRPDTQYF

j_gene: TRBJ2-1
abundance: NA
d_gene: NA
v_gene: TRBV7-3
CDR3nt: TGTGCCAGCAGCTTAATTCCGGGACAACTCAATGAGCAGTTCTTC
CDR3aa: CASSLIPGQLNEQFF

j_gene: TRBJ1-6
abundance: NA
d_gene: NA
v_gene: TRBV6-1
CDR3nt: TGTGCCAGCAGGAGCCTGAGCTCCTATAATTCACCCCTCCACTTT
CDR3aa: CASRSLSSYNSPLHF

j_gene: TRBJ2-3
abundance: NA
d_gene: NA
v_gene: TRBV6-5
CDR3nt: TGTGCCAGCTCTCGGCTAGCCAGCACAGATACGCAGTATTTT
CDR3aa: CASSRLASTDTQYF

j_gene: TRBJ2-1
abundance: NA
d_gene: TRBD2
v_gene: TRBV14
CDR3nt: TGTGCCAGCAGCCCGCCAGTCGGGAGGGCCAGGGTGGAAAATGAGCAGTTCTTC
CDR3aa: CASSPPVGRARVENEQFF

j_gene: TRBJ2-3
abundance: NA
d_gene: TRBD2
v_gene: TRBV6-6
CDR3nt: TGTGCCAGCAGATGGACTAGCGGCACAGATACGCAGTATTTT
CDR3aa: CASRWTSGTDTQYF

j_gene: TRBJ1-3
abundance: NA
d_gene: NA
v_gene: TRBV2
CDR3nt: TGTGCCAGCAGCAACCCGGAAGGGCAGGGTTCTGGAAACACCATATATTTT
CDR3aa: CASSNPEGQGSGNTIYF

j_gene: TRBJ2-7
abundance: few
d_gene: NA
v_gene: TRBV6-6
CDR3nt: TGTGCCAGCAGTCAGGACAGCCTCGAGCAGTACTTC
CDR3aa: CASSQDSLEQYF

j_gene: TRBJ2-3
abundance: NA
d_gene: NA
v_gene: TRBV29-1
CDR3nt: TGCAGCGTTGAAGACAGAAGCACAGATACGCAGTATTTT
CDR3aa: CSVEDRSTDTQYF

j_gene: TRBJ1-1
abundance: NA
d_gene: NA
v_gene: TRBV2
CDR3nt: TGTGCCAGCAGAGGACAGACGGCCCGGAACACTGAAGCTTTCTTT
CDR3aa: CASRGQTARNTEAFF

j_gene: TRBJ2-3
abundance: NA
d_gene: NA
v_gene: TRBV2
CDR3nt: TGTGCCAGCAGTCCCGTCGGGGGAAGCACAGATACGCAGTATTTT
CDR3aa: CASSPVGGSTDTQYF

j_gene: TRBJ1-2
abundance: NA
d_gene: TRBD1
v_gene: TRBV7-3
CDR3nt: TGTGCCAGCAGCGCAGACAGGGGTGGAAGTGGCTACACCTTC
CDR3aa: CASSADRGGSGYTF

j_gene: TRBJ2-7
abundance: few
d_gene: TRBD1
v_gene: TRBV2
CDR3nt: TGTGCCAGCAGCGAAATCCAGGGGGCCCACGAGCAGTACTTC
CDR3aa: CASSEIQGAHEQYF

j_gene: TRBJ2-2
abundance: NA
d_gene: NA
v_gene: TRBV30
CDR3nt: TGTGCCTGGAGTGTGGAGGACTACCCCAGGAGGGAGCTGTTTTTT
CDR3aa: CAWSVEDYPRRELFF

j_gene: TRBJ2-5
abundance: few
d_gene: TRBD2
v_gene: TRBV5-1
CDR3nt: TGCGCCAGCAGCCCTCCGGGGGCTAGCGGGAGAGAGACCCAGTACTTC
CDR3aa: CASSPPGASGRETQYF

j_gene: TRBJ1-2
abundance: NA
d_gene: NA
v_gene: TRBV6-1
CDR3nt: TGTGCCAGCAGTGAACCGTACGGGGGAGGTGAAGGCTACACCTTC
CDR3aa: CASSEPYGGGEGYTF

j_gene: TRBJ2-7
abundance: NA
d_gene: TRBD2
v_gene: TRBV7-2
CDR3nt: TGTGCCAGCAGCTTTCAAACTAGCGGGAGTGAGGAACAGTACTTC
CDR3aa: CASSFQTSGSEEQYF

j_gene: TRBJ2-3
abundance: NA
d_gene: TRBD2
v_gene: TRBV6-1
CDR3nt: TGTGCCAGCACCGTTAGCGGGGTCGCAGATACGCAGTATTTT
CDR3aa: CASTVSGVADTQYF

j_gene: TRBJ1-2
abundance: NA
d_gene: NA
v_gene: TRBV10-3
CDR3nt: TGTGCCATCAACCCGGCAGGGGCCCCTAACTATGGCTACACCTTC
CDR3aa: CAINPAGAPNYGYTF

j_gene: TRBJ1-3
abundance: NA
d_gene: NA
v_gene: TRBV12-5
CDR3nt: TGTGCTAGTGCCAATACAGGGCACTCTGGAAACACCATATATTTT
CDR3aa: CASANTGHSGNTIYF

j_gene: TRBJ2-1
abundance: NA
d_gene: NA
v_gene: TRBV7-7
CDR3nt: TGTGCCAGCAGCTTAGGTGGGGGGGGCAACAATGAGCAGTTCTTC
CDR3aa: CASSLGGGGNNEQFF

j_gene: TRBJ2-1
abundance: NA
d_gene: NA
v_gene: TRBV7-9
CDR3nt: TGTGCCAGCAGCTTATCAGTATACAATGAGCAGTTCTTC
CDR3aa: CASSLSVYNEQFF

j_gene: TRBJ2-7
abundance: NA
d_gene: TRBD1
v_gene: TRBV28
CDR3nt: TGTGCCAGCACAAAAACGGGACAGACCTACGAGCAGTACTTC
CDR3aa: CASTKTGQTYEQYF

j_gene: TRBJ1-1
abundance: NA
d_gene: NA
v_gene: TRBV6-1
CDR3nt: TGTGCCAGCAGGGGAGGGCACACGAACACTGAAGCTTTCTTT
CDR3aa: CASRGGHTNTEAFF

j_gene: TRBJ2-1
abundance: NA
d_gene: TRBD2
v_gene: TRBV2
CDR3nt: TGTGCCAGCAGGAAAACTCGGACTAGCGGGGGCCGCTCCTACAATGAGCAGTTCTTC
CDR3aa: CASRKTRTSGGRSYNEQFF

j_gene: TRBJ2-7
abundance: NA
d_gene: TRBD2
v_gene: TRBV19
CDR3nt: TGTGCCAGTAGTGTTACGGGACTAGCGAGCTACGAGCAGTACTTC
CDR3aa: CASSVTGLASYEQYF

j_gene: TRBJ2-1
abundance: NA
d_gene: TRBD2
v_gene: TRBV18
CDR3nt: TGTGCCAGCTCACCACCTTCCGGGGGGACCTACAATGAGCAGTTCTTC
CDR3aa: CASSPPSGGTYNEQFF

j_gene: TRBJ1-5
abundance: NA
d_gene: NA
v_gene: TRBV2
CDR3nt: TGTGCCAGCAGTGAAACCGTTGGAGGCAATCAGCCCCAGCATTTT
CDR3aa: CASSETVGGNQPQHF

j_gene: TRBJ2-2
abundance: NA
d_gene: NA
v_gene: TRBV7-7
CDR3nt: TGTGCCAGCAGCTTAGACCCGTTACAGGGTTACACCGGGGAGCTGTTTTTT
CDR3aa: CASSLDPLQGYTGELFF

j_gene: TRBJ2-7
abundance: NA
d_gene: TRBD2
v_gene: TRBV28
CDR3nt: TGTGCCAGCAGTTTGAGCGGGACTAGCGGATCCTACGAGCAGTACTTC
CDR3aa: CASSLSGTSGSYEQYF

j_gene: TRBJ2-5
abundance: few
d_gene: TRBD2
v_gene: TRBV25-1
CDR3nt: TGTGCCAGCAGTCTAGCGGGGGGTGAAGAGACCCAGTACTTC
CDR3aa: CASSLAGGEETQYF

j_gene: TRBJ1-2
abundance: once
d_gene: NA
v_gene: TRBV28
CDR3nt: TGTGCCAGCAGACCCGGGGGTCCCCTATTCGGGGGCTACACCTTC
CDR3aa: CASRPGGPLFGGYTF

j_gene: TRBJ1-2
abundance: once
d_gene: NA
v_gene: TRBV19
CDR3nt: TGTGCCAGTAGTATTAACGGTGGAGGGCTCTATGGCTACACCTTC
CDR3aa: CASSINGGGLYGYTF

j_gene: TRBJ1-2
abundance: NA
d_gene: TRBD1
v_gene: TRBV5-5
CDR3nt: TGTGCCAGCAGCGGGACAGGGGGTGAGGGCTACACCTTC
CDR3aa: CASSGTGGEGYTF